This is a list of T cell receptor beta chains from one sample in a study of blood T cell repertoires in COVID-19. The table came from immunoSEQ multiplex PCR; TCRdb's copy has only in-frame clones and leaves some out. Among over 110,000 clones listed, approximately 90% were seen once. Input material: peripheral blood. The receptors come from a human donor in a cohort sampled during active COVID-19. Both conserved end residues are part of each CDR3. Fields, in order: D gene, V gene, clone size, CDR3 protein. The D gene is left open where the match is weak. Expanded clones are given a class, and other clones once, few, many or no size at all.

>NA|TRBV27|NA
CASSLRGNRLGVTF
>TRBD1|TRBV19|once
CASRAGQGAGVTGELFF
>NA|TRBV5-6|NA
CASSFRWGTYEQYF
>NA|TRBV10-3|once
CAISTNRDTKQFF
>TRBD1|TRBV4-2|NA
CASSQDAGQAGNTIYF
>NA|TRBV30|NA
CAWSVDSPYGYTF
>NA|TRBV5-4|NA
CASSLMGDSSYEQYF
>NA|TRBV7-6|NA
CASSTTGRGTYNEQFF
>NA|TRBV18|once
CASSPLELQGGGLAPLHF
>TRBD2|TRBV9|NA
CASSASGGSYNEQFF
>NA|TRBV5-8|NA
CASSPGFSHNEQFF
>NA|TRBV10-3|NA
CATWGGQGETQYF
>NA|TRBV19|NA
CASTTDTQYF
>TRBD1|TRBV6-5|NA
CASRETGDYGYTF
>NA|TRBV11-3|NA
CASSLDRDHEQFF
>NA|TRBV7-2|NA
CASSIRTQGTNTGELFF
>NA|TRBV15|once
CATSSTGSYTF
>NA|TRBV5-1|NA
CASSLTGGTEAFF
>TRBD1|TRBV30|NA
CAWSRQTGVGGYTF
>NA|TRBV12-3/TRBV12-4|NA
CASSRHVNTEAFF
>NA|TRBV12-3/TRBV12-4|NA
CASSLRGYGYTF
>TRBD2|TRBV5-4|NA
CASSLASGGASYNEQFF
>NA|TRBV2|NA
CASSAGSSSYEQYF
>TRBD1|TRBV5-4|once
CASSLRQGQETQYF
>TRBD1|TRBV27|NA
CASSLSGTGGSIGYTF
>TRBD2|TRBV9|NA
CASRQPGLAGSPQETQYF
>TRBD1|TRBV29-1|NA
CSVGQGAHETQYF
>TRBD2|TRBV10-3|NA
CAISRAPGGGETQYF
>TRBD1|TRBV7-6|NA
CASSLGTGGFSPLHF
>TRBD1|TRBV10-3|NA
CAISNRGNEQFF
>NA|TRBV15|NA
CATSTRGGATSSYNEQFF
>TRBD2|TRBV9|NA
CASSGPGTSWRDNEQFF
>TRBD2|TRBV3-1/TRBV3-2|NA
CASSLRGGAGELFF
>NA|TRBV3-1/TRBV3-2|NA
CASSNTAKQETQYF
>NA|TRBV9|NA
CASSVLEGPNEKLFF
>NA|TRBV19|NA
CASSIDRGTARHGTQYF
>NA|TRBV4-2|NA
CASSQGGGQALYEQYF
>NA|TRBV5-1|NA
CASSNTGTPDTGELFF
>TRBD1|TRBV6-2/TRBV6-3|NA
CASSRQGMTEAFF
>NA|TRBV2|few
CASSEATRLAAYNEQFF
>NA|TRBV23-1|NA
CASSQSGAGCRFGEKLFF
>NA|TRBV6-5|few
CASTPLRASSGEQYF
>NA|TRBV3-1/TRBV3-2|NA
CASSQGQLIEQYF
>NA|TRBV5-1|NA
CASSLVGGDYNEQFF
>NA|TRBV30|NA
CAWSLGEVYEQYF
>TRBD2|TRBV4-1|NA
CASSQDPSGTTTDEDTQYF
>NA|TRBV5-5|NA
CASSLLEGRETQYF
>NA|TRBV5-8|NA
CASSAGKDRFQPQHF
>TRBD2|TRBV27|NA
CASSLSSGGEQYF
>NA|TRBV7-6|NA
CASSLVGRLFTPDYEQYF
>TRBD2|TRBV27|NA
CASSFLGLASIHEQYF
>TRBD1|TRBV3-1/TRBV3-2|NA
CASSLDRVGNEQFF
>NA|TRBV29-1|NA
CSVRTAFNTGELFF
>NA|TRBV13|NA
CASSLRIQEGIGGYTF
>NA|TRBV15|NA
CATSGRVGNTEAFF
>TRBD1|TRBV9|once
CASSQGQAIPNEKLFF
>NA|TRBV7-2|NA
CASSSTDWNTDTQYF